The clone carrying this T cell receptor beta chain was seen a few times. This record comes from a study of blood T cell repertoires in COVID-19. The method was immunoSEQ multiplex PCR; TCRdb's version includes in-frame clones alone and lacks a portion of them. The table has under 200,000 clones, less than 90% seen once; the top ten hold around 6.3%. Sequenced sample: peripheral blood. This receptor was obtained from a woman aged 40-49 years with acute or convalescent COVID-19.

The CDR3 bases are TGTGCCAGCAGCTTCCGCGGGGGGGCCCAAGAGACCCAGTACTTC. It is translated as CASSFRGGAQETQYF. This chain connects TRBV7-9 to TRBJ2-5; 9 nucleotides line up with TRBD2. In germline, CDR1 is SEHNR, CDR2 FQNEAQ (reference sequence). Unmatched junction bases numbered 3, after V lost 3 bases and J lost 1 base. The CDR3 runs to 15 residues.